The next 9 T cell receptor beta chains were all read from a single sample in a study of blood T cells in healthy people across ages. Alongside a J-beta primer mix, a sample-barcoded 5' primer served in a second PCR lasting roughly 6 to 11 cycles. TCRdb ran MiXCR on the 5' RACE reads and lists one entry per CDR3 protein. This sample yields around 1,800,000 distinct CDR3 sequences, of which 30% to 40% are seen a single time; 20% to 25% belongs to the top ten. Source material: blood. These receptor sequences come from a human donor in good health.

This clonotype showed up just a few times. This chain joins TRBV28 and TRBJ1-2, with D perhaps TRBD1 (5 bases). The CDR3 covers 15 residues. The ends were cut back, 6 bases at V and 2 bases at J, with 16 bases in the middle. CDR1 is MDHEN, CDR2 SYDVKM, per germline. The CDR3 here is CASRQDRNSNYGYTF. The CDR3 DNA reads TGTGCCAGCAGACAAGACAGAAACTCAAACTATGGCTACACCTTC.

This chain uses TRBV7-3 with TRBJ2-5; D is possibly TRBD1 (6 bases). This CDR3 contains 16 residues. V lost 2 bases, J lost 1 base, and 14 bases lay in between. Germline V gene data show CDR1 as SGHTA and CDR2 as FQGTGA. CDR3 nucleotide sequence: TGTGCCAGCAGCTTACAGGGGCCCACCCTCCAAGAGACCCAGTACTTC. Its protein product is CASSLQGPTLQETQYF.

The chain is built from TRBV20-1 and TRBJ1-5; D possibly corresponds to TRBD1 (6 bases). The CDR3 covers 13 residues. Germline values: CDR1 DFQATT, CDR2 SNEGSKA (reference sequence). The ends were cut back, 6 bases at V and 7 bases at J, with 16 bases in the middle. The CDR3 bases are TGCAGTGCACCCACAGGGTGGGGACAGCCCCAGCATTTT. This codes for CSAPTGWGQPQHF.

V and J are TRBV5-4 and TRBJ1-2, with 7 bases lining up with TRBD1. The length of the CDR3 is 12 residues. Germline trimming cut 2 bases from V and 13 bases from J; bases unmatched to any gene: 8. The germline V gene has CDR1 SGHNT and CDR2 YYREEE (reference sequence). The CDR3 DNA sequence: TGTGCCAGCAGCTTTGAGGGACAGTCAATCACCTTC. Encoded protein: CASSFEGQSITF.

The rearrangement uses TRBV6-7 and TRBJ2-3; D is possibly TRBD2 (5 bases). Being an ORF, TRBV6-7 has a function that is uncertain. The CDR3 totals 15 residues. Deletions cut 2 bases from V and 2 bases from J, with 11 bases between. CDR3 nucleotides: TGTGCCAGCAGTTACATTGCGGAGGTCACAGATACGCAGTATTTT. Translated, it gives CASSYIAEVTDTQYF.

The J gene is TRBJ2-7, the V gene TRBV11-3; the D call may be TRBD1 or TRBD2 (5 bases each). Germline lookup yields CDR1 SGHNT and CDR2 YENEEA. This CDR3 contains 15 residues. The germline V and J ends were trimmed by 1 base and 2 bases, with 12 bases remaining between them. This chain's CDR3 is CASSLAWDGTYEQYF. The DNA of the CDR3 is TGTGCCAGCAGCTTAGCATGGGACGGAACCTACGAGCAGTACTTC. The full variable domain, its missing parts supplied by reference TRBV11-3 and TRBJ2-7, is EAGVVQSPRYKIIEKKQPVAFWCNPISGHNTLYWYLQNLGQGPELLIRYENEEAVDDSQLPKDRFSAERLKGVDSTLKIQPAELGDSAVYLCASSLAWDGTYEQYFGPGTRLTVT.

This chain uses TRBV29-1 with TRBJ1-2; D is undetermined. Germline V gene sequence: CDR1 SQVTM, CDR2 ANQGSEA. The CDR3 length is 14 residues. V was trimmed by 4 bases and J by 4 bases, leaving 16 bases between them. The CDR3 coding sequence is TGCAGCGTTGTGAGGGAGGACGGATCCTATGGCTACACCTTC. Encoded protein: CSVVREDGSYGYTF.

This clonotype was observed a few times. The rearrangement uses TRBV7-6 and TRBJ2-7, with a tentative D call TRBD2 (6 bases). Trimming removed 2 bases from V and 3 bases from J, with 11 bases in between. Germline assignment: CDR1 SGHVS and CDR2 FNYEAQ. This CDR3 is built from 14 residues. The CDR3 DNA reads TGTGCCAGCAGCTTAAGGGACTCTAACTACGAGCAGTACTTC. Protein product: CASSLRDSNYEQYF.

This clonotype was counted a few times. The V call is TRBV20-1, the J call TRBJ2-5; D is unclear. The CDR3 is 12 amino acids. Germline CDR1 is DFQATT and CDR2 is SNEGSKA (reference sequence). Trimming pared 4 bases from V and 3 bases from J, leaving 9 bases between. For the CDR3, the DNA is TGCAGTGCTACCCGGGCAAAAGAGACCCAGTACTTC. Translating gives CSATRAKETQYF.